Listed below are T cell receptor beta chains from one sample, sequenced in a study of neurological immune-mediated disorders. TCRdb used MiXCR to reprocess the 5' RACE reads, holding one entry per CDR3 protein. The sample has around 41,000 distinct CDR3 sequences; 14% are singletons. What was sequenced was CD4+ T cells from blood. The receptors come from a woman in her fifties or sixties with HTLV-1-associated myelopathy (HAM/TSP). CDR3s include the opening cysteine and the closing phenylalanine or tryptophan. D genes are given only for firm matches. The size entry gives once, few, many, or a class for an expanded clone.

V gene	J gene	D gene	clone size	CDR3 protein	CDR3 DNA
TRBV7-2	TRBJ2-3	.	many	CASSLGLAGAHSDTQYF	TGTGCCAGCAGCTTAGGGCTGGCGGGGGCCCATTCGGATACGCAGTATTTT
TRBV5-1	TRBJ2-1	.	many	CASSLRSQGVGNEQFF	TGCGCCAGCAGCTTGAGGAGTCAGGGAGTAGGCAATGAGCAGTTCTTC
TRBV20-1	TRBJ2-7	.	many	CSAREVLGNEQYF	TGCAGTGCTAGAGAGGTCCTGGGCAACGAGCAGTACTTC
TRBV2	TRBJ1-1	.	many	CASSEEINTEAFF	TGTGCCAGCAGTGAAGAAATAAACACTGAAGCTTTCTTT
TRBV7-9	TRBJ1-1	.	many	CASSLVHQGGEAFF	TGTGCCAGCAGCTTAGTTCATCAGGGAGGTGAAGCTTTCTTT
TRBV14	TRBJ2-2	.	many	CASSQVASLVGELFF	TGTGCCAGCAGCCAAGTCGCTAGCTTGGTCGGGGAGCTGTTTTTT
TRBV5-1	TRBJ1-1	.	many	CASSSNPGSPNTEAFF	TGCGCCAGCAGCTCCAATCCAGGGTCCCCGAACACTGAAGCTTTCTTT
TRBV6-4	TRBJ1-6	.	many	CASSPDLYNSPLHF	TGTGCCAGCAGTCCGGACCTTTATAATTCACCCCTCCACTTT
TRBV21-1	TRBJ1-1	.	many	CASSNTAGDFMNTEAFF	TGTGCCAGCAGCAACACGGCAGGGGATTTTATGAACACTGAAGCTTTCTTT
TRBV11-2	TRBJ1-1	.	many	CASSSTRTGAEAFF	TGTGCCAGCAGCTCCACCCGCACGGGAGCTGAAGCTTTCTTT
TRBV25-1	TRBJ1-2	.	many	CASSKGLYGYTF	TGTGCCAGCAGTAAGGGACTCTATGGCTACACCTTC
TRBV20-1	TRBJ1-1	.	many	CSARDPVGRTEAFF	TGCAGTGCTAGAGATCCGGTAGGGAGAACTGAAGCTTTCTTT
TRBV5-1	TRBJ2-3	.	many	CASSSILGPSTDTQYF	TGCGCCAGCAGCTCCATTTTAGGCCCTAGCACAGATACGCAGTATTTT
TRBV20-1	TRBJ1-6	.	many	CSAPQGRYNSPLHF	TGCAGTGCACCCCAGGGTCGCTATAATTCACCCCTCCACTTT
TRBV7-8	TRBJ1-1	TRBD1	many	CASSFLYGTGPLNTEAFF	TGTGCCAGCAGCTTTCTTTATGGGACAGGGCCCCTGAACACTGAAGCTTTCTTT
TRBV7-8	TRBJ1-3	.	many	CASSLEVPLSGNTIYF	TGTGCCAGCAGCCTAGAGGTCCCCCTCTCTGGAAACACCATATATTTT
TRBV12-3/TRBV12-4	TRBJ2-3	TRBD1	many	CASSLDRRADTQYF	TGTGCCAGCAGCTTGGACAGGCGGGCAGATACGCAGTATTTT